These 10 T cell receptor beta chains came from one sample sequenced in a study of OX40 agonist ivuxolimab in advanced cancers. The library was prepared using the immunoSEQ multiplex PCR assay. TCRdb took over this immuneACCESS table, retaining in-frame rearrangements with V and J assigned. Such tables are incomplete; in checked studies, under half of the missing clones stem from an unresolved V gene, and the remainder is unexplained. This sample holds roughly 100,000 clones; roughly 87% were observed only once. About 1.5% of the sample belongs to the ten largest clones. The material sequenced was CD4+ or CD8+ T cells sorted from blood, taken in a trial of the OX40 agonist ivuxolimab. The receptor source for this set is an adult with an advanced solid tumor such as melanoma, head and neck, liver or kidney cancer.

V usage is TRBV4-1 and J usage is TRBJ1-5; 8 nucleotides align to TRBD1. CDR1 is MGHRA, CDR2 YSYEKL, per germline. The trim removed 4 bases at V and 8 bases at J, leaving 13 bases unmatched. The CDR3 sequence is 16 residues long. CDR3 DNA sequence: TGCGCCAGCAGCCCCCAATACCCGGCAGGGGGCGAGCCCCAGCATTTT. Residues: CASSPQYPAGGEPQHF.

This chain uses TRBV19 with TRBJ2-3; 8 bases agree with TRBD1. The CDR3 runs 15 residues. Germline-derived CDR1 and CDR2 are LNHDA and SQIVND (reference sequence). The junction had 4 bases not matched to a gene; V was cut back by 3 bases and J by 2 bases. The CDR3 is CASSIPRGLTDTQYF. The DNA of the CDR3 is TGTGCCAGTAGTATCCCCAGGGGGCTCACAGATACGCAGTATTTT. The whole variable domain, filled in from reference TRBV19 and TRBJ2-3, reads DGGITQSPKYLFRKEGQNVTLSCEQNLNHDAMYWYRQDPGQGLRLIYYSQIVNDFQKGDIAEGYSVSREKKESFPLTVTSAQKNPTAFYLCASSIPRGLTDTQYFGPGTRLTVL.

The rearrangement links TRBV4-3 to TRBJ1-5; D ambiguous. This CDR3 is built from 13 residues. V was shortened by 1 base and J by 1 base, with 2 bases between the two germline ends. Germline lookup yields CDR1 LGHNA and CDR2 YSLEER. The CDR3 DNA reads TGCGCCAGCAGCCAAGGAAGCAATCAGCCCCAGCATTTT. Translating gives CASSQGSNQPQHF.

The chain recombines TRBV28 with TRBJ2-3; the match to TRBD2 covers 12 bases. Trimming took 4 bases from V and 0 from J; bases not matched to a gene: 11. The CDR3 has 19 residues. Per germline, CDR1 MDHEN and CDR2 SYDVKM. The CDR3 protein is CASSSSLLAGGSSTDTQYF. The CDR3 DNA reads as TGTGCCAGCAGTTCGTCTCTACTAGCGGGAGGATCTAGCACAGATACGCAGTATTTT.

The chain uses TRBV18 and TRBJ1-1; D may be TRBD1 (6 bases). V dropped 2 bases and J dropped 3 bases, with 22 bases sitting between them. Looked up from germline, CDR1 is KGHSH and CDR2 is LQKENI. There are 18 residues in the CDR3. The CDR3 region is CASSPGGRGRKGDTEAFF. As DNA, the CDR3 is TGTGCCAGCTCACCAGGGGGGCGGGGAAGGAAGGGTGACACTGAAGCTTTCTTT. Full variable domain (missing parts from reference TRBV18 and TRBJ1-1): NAGVMQNPRHLVRRRGQEARLRCSPMKGHSHVYWYRQLPEEGLKFMVYLQKENIIDESGMPKERFSAEFPKEGPSILRIQQVVRGDSAAYFCASSPGGRGRKGDTEAFFGQGTRLTVV.

CDR3 sequence reads: CASSPSGTNVKLFF. CDR3 DNA: TGTGCCAGCAGCCCCTCCGGGACAAACGTAAAACTGTTTTTT. The V gene is TRBV7-2, the J gene TRBJ1-4, with D possibly matching TRBD1 (6 bases). V was shortened by 5 bases and J by 10 bases, with 17 bases between the two germline ends. Germline lookup yields CDR1 SGHTA and CDR2 FQGNSA. The CDR3 spans 14 residues.

The rearrangement links TRBV7-2 to TRBJ2-1; the D gene is possibly TRBD2 (6 bases). Per germline, CDR1 SGHTA and CDR2 FQGNSA. V lost 5 bases to trimming and J lost 3 bases, with 14 bases between them. The CDR3 consists of 15 residues. CDR3 amino acids: CASSTRLVIYNEQFF. In DNA form, the CDR3 reads TGTGCCAGCAGCACAAGACTAGTTATCTACAATGAGCAGTTCTTC.

This clone is a singleton in its sample. The chain links TRBV7-3 to TRBJ2-2, with a tentative D call TRBD1 (6 bases). Germline V gives CDR1 SGHTA, CDR2 FQGTGA. The CDR3 sequence is 15 residues long. The ends were cut back, 0 bases at V and 4 bases at J, with 9 bases in the middle. CDR3 bases: TGTGCCAGCAGCTTAACCCAGGGGCGCACCGGGGAGCTGTTTTTT. Residues: CASSLTQGRTGELFF.

This chain connects TRBV7-2 to TRBJ2-1, with 7 bases matching TRBD1. The CDR3 length is 17 residues. Germline V gives CDR1 SGHTA, CDR2 FQGNSA. V shed 1 base and J 2 bases; nucleotides not matched to a gene: 8. This CDR3 is CASSLVSGTDPYNEQFF. In DNA, the CDR3 is TGTGCCAGCAGCTTAGTTTCCGGGACAGACCCCTACAATGAGCAGTTCTTC.

V is TRBV2 and J is TRBJ2-2, with D hard to call. Germline V gene lookup returns CDR1 SNHLY and CDR2 FYNNEI. The V end lost 11 bases, the J end lost 6 bases, and 13 bases lay between the germline ends. The CDR3 totals 12 residues. CDR3: CASRSDAGELFF. DNA of the CDR3: TGTGCCTCCCGGAGTGATGCCGGGGAGCTGTTTTTT.